These 11 T cell receptor beta chains were sequenced from one sample in a study of T cell responses to AZD1222 COVID-19 vaccine. Method: immunoSEQ multiplex PCR; TCRdb's copy keeps in-frame clones and lacks some. The table records some 110,000 clones, about 92% of them present only once. Specimen: peripheral blood, collected on day 0 of AZD1222 vaccination. These TCRs come from an adult in good health.

The chain has TRBV28 and TRBJ1-2; D call uncertain. The V gene lost 6 bases and the J gene lost 1 base, with 9 bases spanning the gap. The CDR3 has 13 amino acids. The germline V gene encodes CDR1 MDHEN and CDR2 SYDVKM. CDR3 sequence reads: CASRPLGNYGYTF. CDR3 bases: TGTGCCAGCAGGCCTTTGGGTAACTATGGCTACACCTTC.

This chain uses TRBV7-2 with TRBJ1-6; a weak D match, TRBD1 (5 bases). CDR1 is SGHTA, CDR2 FQGNSA, per germline. Deletions cut 5 bases from V and 5 bases from J, with 13 bases between. The CDR3 totals 15 residues. The CDR3, as DNA: TGTGCCAGCAGCCATGACAGATCTAATAATTCACCCCTCCACTTT. Translated: CASSHDRSNNSPLHF.

The gene calls are TRBV30 and TRBJ1-6, with 11 bases matching TRBD1. CDR1 is GTSNPN, CDR2 SVGIG, per germline (reference sequence). J gave up 7 bases and V 5 bases, and 7 bases lay outside the gene matches. The CDR3 has 15 amino acids. CDR3 DNA: TGTGCCTGGGCTGGACAGGGGGCTCGGAATTCACCCCTCCACTTT. Its translation is CAWAGQGARNSPLHF.

The V gene is TRBV5-4, the J gene TRBJ2-1, with 8 bases aligning to TRBD2. CDR1 and CDR2 (germline): SGHNT, YYREEE (reference sequence). J gave up 7 bases and V 0 bases, and 6 bases lay outside the gene matches. The CDR3 runs to 15 residues. The CDR3 sequence is CASSLEASGFNEQFF. CDR3 nucleotides: TGTGCCAGCAGCTTGGAGGCTAGCGGGTTTAATGAGCAGTTCTTC. Filled out from reference TRBV5-4 and TRBJ2-1, the complete variable domain reads ETGVTQSPTHLIKTRGQQVTLRCSSQSGHNTVSWYQQALGQGPQFIFQYYREEENGRGNFPPRFSGLQFPNYSSELNVNALELDDSALYLCASSLEASGFNEQFFGPGTRLTVL.

In DNA form, the CDR3 reads TGCGCCAGCAAAGAGCCGAACACTGAAGCTTTCTTT. Protein sequence: CASKEPNTEAFF. The rearrangement uses TRBV5-1 and TRBJ1-1; D not certain. There are 12 residues in the CDR3. Trimming took off 6 bases at V and 1 base at J, with 7 bases between the two ends. Germline assignment: CDR1 SGHRS and CDR2 YFSETQ. Together with reference TRBV5-1 and TRBJ1-1, the CDR3 gives the full variable domain: KAGVTQTPRYLIKTRGQQVTLSCSPISGHRSVSWYQQTPGQGLQFLFEYFSETQRNKGNFPGRFSGRQFSNSRSEMNVSTLELGDSALYLCASKEPNTEAFFGQGTRLTVV.

The chain employs TRBV27 and TRBJ2-7; tentatively, D is TRBD1 (5 bases). CDR3 length: 12 amino acids. V dropped 6 bases and J dropped 0 bases, with 6 bases sitting between them. Germline values: CDR1 MNHEY, CDR2 SMNVEV (reference sequence). CDR3 in amino acids: CASSTGSYEQYF. The CDR3 DNA reads as TGTGCCAGCAGCACAGGCTCCTACGAGCAGTACTTC.

The chain joins TRBV27 to TRBJ2-7; D call uncertain. The CDR3 extends over 15 amino acids. Between the trimmed V and J ends, which lost 1 base and 5 bases, there was a span of 15 bases. Germline V lookup: CDR1 MNHEY, CDR2 SMNVEV (reference sequence). The CDR3 bases are TGTGCCAGCAGTTTATTAGAACGGTCGGCCAACGAGCAGTACTTC. It encodes CASSLLERSANEQYF.

This clone occurred once. The chain carries TRBV28 and TRBJ2-1; 7 bases align to TRBD1. J lost 0 bases, V lost 6 bases, and 17 bases had no gene match. The CDR3 loop spans 19 amino acids. In germline, CDR1 is MDHEN, CDR2 SYDVKM. This CDR3 is CASSPRDSSKGSSYNEQFF. The CDR3 DNA sequence: TGTGCCAGCAGCCCCAGGGACAGTTCGAAGGGGAGCTCCTACAATGAGCAGTTCTTC.

The rearrangement joins TRBV11-3 to TRBJ1-1; the D is unclear. The CDR3 runs 13 residues. V lost 1 base and J lost 10, with 13 bases in between. Germline V CDR1 and CDR2: SGHNT, YENEEA. CDR3 region: CASSLGTAVPAFF. CDR3 in DNA: TGTGCCAGCAGCTTAGGTACGGCGGTTCCAGCTTTCTTT.

The chain combines TRBV5-1 with TRBJ1-1; TRBD1 might be the D (5 bases). The CDR3 runs to 15 residues. Germline V gives CDR1 SGHRS, CDR2 YFSETQ. Trimming pared 4 bases from V and 0 bases from J, leaving 13 bases between. CDR3 coding DNA: TGCGCCAGCAGCCCAGGGACGCTTATGAACACTGAAGCTTTCTTT. It specifies CASSPGTLMNTEAFF.

V usage is TRBV12-3 or TRBV12-4 and J usage is TRBJ1-2; 7 bases agree with TRBD1. This CDR3 is built from 13 residues. J gave up 7 bases and V 7 bases, and 9 bases lay outside the gene matches. CDR3 DNA: TGTGCCAGCAATGCGGACAGGCGACCTGGCTACACCTTC. Its translation is CASNADRRPGYTF.